This T cell receptor beta chain was identified during a study of T-cell reconstitution after alpha-beta-depleted transplantation in children. Overall study results and limits: Among T cells one year after transplant, newly produced cells accounted for most counts and diversity. As was reported, about two months after transplant, alpha-beta T cells came from several hundred expanded graft clones.

V lost 6 bases to trimming and J lost 5 bases; unmatched junction nucleotides: 11. The CDR3 has 15 amino acids. CDR1 is SEHNR and CDR2 is FQNEAQ in the germline V gene (reference sequence). The table lists this clonotype with many counts. Its antigen remains unknown. Construction of the TCRbeta library involved unique molecular identifiers. MiXCR, applied by TCRdb to the PCR reads, yields one record per CDR3 protein. The top ten hold roughly a fifth of the sample, which has about 98,000 distinct CDR3 sequences, 20% to 30% seen once. The sequence derives from a boy aged 2 to 10 with acute lymphoblastic leukemia, due to receive a stem cell transplant. Material: PBMCs, obtained before TCRalphabeta/CD19-depleted stem cell transplant. The chain employs TRBV7-9 and TRBJ2-5, with 8 nucleotides matching TRBD1. The CDR3 bases are TGTGCCAGCAGAAGACGACAGGGGACGGGGGAGACCCAGTACTTC. Translation gives CASRRRQGTGETQYF.